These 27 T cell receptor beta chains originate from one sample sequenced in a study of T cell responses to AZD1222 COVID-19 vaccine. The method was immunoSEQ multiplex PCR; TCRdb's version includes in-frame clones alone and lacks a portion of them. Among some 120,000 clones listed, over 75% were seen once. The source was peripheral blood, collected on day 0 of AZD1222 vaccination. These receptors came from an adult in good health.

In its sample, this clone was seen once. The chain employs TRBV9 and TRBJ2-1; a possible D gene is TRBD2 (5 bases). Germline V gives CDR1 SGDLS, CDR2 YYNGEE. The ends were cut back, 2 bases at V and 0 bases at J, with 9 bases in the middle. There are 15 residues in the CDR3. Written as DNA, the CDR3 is TGTGCCAGCAGCGTGGACTTAAGCTCCTACAATGAGCAGTTCTTC. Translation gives CASSVDLSSYNEQFF.

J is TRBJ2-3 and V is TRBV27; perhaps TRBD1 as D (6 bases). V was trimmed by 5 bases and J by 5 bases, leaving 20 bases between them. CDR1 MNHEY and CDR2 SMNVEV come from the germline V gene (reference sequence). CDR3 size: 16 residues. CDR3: CASSTRTVSGVDTQYF. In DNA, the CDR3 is TGTGCCAGCAGTACCCGGACAGTTTCTGGGGTAGATACGCAGTATTTT.

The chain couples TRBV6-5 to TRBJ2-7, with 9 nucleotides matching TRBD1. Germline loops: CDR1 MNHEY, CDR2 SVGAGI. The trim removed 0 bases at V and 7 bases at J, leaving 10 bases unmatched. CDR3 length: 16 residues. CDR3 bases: TGTGCCAGCAGTTACTCTCGGACAGGGGCCATTGGAGAGCAGTACTTC. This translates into CASSYSRTGAIGEQYF.

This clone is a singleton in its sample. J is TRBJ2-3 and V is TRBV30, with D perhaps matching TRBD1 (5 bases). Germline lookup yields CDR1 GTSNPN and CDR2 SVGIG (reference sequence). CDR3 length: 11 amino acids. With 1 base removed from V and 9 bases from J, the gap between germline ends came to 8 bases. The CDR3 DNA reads TGTGCCTGGAGTGGGGGCGGCACGCAGTATTTT. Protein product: CAWSGGGTQYF.

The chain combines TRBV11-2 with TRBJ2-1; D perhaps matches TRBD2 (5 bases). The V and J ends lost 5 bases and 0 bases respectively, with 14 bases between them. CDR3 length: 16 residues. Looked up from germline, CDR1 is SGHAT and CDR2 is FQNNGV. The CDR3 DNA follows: TGTGCCAGCAGCCGCCCAAAACGGGGCTCCTACAATGAGCAGTTCTTC. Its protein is CASSRPKRGSYNEQFF. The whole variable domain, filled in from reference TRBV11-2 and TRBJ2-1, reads EAGVAQSPRYKIIEKRQSVAFWCNPISGHATLYWYQQILGQGPKLLIQFQNNGVVDDSQLPKDRFSAERLKGVDSTLKIQPAKLEDSAVYLCASSRPKRGSYNEQFFGPGTRLTVL.

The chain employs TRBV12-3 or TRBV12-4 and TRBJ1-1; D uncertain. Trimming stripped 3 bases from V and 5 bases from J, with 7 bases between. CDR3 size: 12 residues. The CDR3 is CASSLGKTEAFF. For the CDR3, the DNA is TGTGCCAGCAGTTTGGGAAAGACTGAAGCTTTCTTT.

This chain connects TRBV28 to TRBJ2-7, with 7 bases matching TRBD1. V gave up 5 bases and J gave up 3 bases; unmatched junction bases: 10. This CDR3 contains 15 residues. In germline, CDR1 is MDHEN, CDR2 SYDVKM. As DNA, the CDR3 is TGTGCCAGCAGTGCCCCCCGACAGGGTGTCTACGAGCAGTACTTC. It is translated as CASSAPRQGVYEQYF.

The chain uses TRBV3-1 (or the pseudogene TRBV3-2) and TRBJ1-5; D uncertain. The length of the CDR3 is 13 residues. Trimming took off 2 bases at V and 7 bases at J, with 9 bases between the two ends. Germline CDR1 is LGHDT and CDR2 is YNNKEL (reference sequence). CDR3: CASSQTAGQPQHF. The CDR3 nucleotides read TGTGCCAGCAGCCAAACGGCGGGGCAGCCCCAGCATTTT.

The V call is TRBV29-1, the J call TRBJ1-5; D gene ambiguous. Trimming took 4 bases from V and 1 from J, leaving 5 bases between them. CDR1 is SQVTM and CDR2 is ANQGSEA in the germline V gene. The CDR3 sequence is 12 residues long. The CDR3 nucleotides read TGCAGCGTTGCGGGGAGCAATCAGCCCCAGCATTTT. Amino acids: CSVAGSNQPQHF.

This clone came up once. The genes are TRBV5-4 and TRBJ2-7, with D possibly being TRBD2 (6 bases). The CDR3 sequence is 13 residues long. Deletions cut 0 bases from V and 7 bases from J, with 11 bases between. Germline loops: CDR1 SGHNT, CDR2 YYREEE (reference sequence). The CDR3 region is CASSLDGGPEQYF. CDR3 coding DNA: TGTGCCAGCAGCTTGGACGGGGGACCGGAGCAGTACTTC.

CDR3 sequence reads: CASSQLGSTGSNYGYTF. CDR3 sequence (DNA): TGTGCCAGCAGCCAACTGGGTTCAACGGGTTCTAACTATGGCTACACCTTC. The chain joins TRBV7-9 to TRBJ1-2; D unclear. The germline V gene encodes CDR1 SEHNR and CDR2 FQNEAQ (reference sequence). With 5 bases removed from V and 0 bases from J, the gap between germline ends came to 19 bases. This CDR3 has 17 amino acids.

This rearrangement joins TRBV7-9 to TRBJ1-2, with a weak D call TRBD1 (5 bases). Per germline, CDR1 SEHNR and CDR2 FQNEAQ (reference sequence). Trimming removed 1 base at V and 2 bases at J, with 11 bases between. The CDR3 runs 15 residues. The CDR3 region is CASSLGRGSNYGYTF. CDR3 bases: TGTGCCAGCAGCTTAGGGAGGGGCTCCAACTATGGCTACACCTTC.

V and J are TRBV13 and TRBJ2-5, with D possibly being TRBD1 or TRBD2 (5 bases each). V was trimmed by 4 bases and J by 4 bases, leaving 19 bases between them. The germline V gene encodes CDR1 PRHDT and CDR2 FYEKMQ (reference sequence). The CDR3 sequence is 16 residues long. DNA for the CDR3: TGTGCCAGCAGCTCTATCGCCGAGCGTGGGGGAGAGACCCAGTACTTC. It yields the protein CASSSIAERGGETQYF.

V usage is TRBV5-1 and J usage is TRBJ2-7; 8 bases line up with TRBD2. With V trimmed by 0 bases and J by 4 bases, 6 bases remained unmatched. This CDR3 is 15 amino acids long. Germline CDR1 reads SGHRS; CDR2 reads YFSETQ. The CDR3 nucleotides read TGCGCCAGCAGCTTGGAGAGCGGGAGAAATTACGAGCAGTACTTC. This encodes CASSLESGRNYEQYF.

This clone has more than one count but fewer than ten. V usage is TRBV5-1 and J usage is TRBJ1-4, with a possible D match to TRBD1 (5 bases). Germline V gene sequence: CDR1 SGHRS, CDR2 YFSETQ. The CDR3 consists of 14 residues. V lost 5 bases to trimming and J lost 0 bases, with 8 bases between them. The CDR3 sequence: CASSEGTTNEKLFF. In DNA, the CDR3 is TGCGCCAGCAGTGAGGGGACAACTAATGAAAAACTGTTTTTT.

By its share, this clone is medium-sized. CDR3: CASSPPTSARRDTQYF. CDR3 DNA sequence: TGTGCCAGCAGCCCACCGACTAGCGCCCGCAGGGATACGCAGTATTTT. This sequence joins TRBV7-9 and TRBJ2-3; TRBD2 matches at 8 bases. V lost 5 bases, J lost 6 bases, and 13 bases stayed unmatched. CDR1 is SEHNR and CDR2 is FQNEAQ in the germline V gene (reference sequence). The CDR3 contains 16 residues. The full variable domain, in which reference TRBV7-9 and TRBJ2-3 provide the parts outside the CDR3, is DTGVSQNPRHKITKRGQNVTFRCDPISEHNRLYWYRQTLGQGPEFLTYFQNEAQLEKSRLLSDRFSAERPKGSFSTLEIQRTEQGDSAMYLCASSPPTSARRDTQYFGPGTRLTVL.

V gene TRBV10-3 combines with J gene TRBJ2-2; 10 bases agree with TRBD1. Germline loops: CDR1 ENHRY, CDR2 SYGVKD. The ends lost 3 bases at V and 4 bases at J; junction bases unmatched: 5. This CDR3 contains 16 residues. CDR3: CAISDRGQGTTGELFF. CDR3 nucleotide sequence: TGTGCCATCAGTGATCGGGGACAGGGGACCACCGGGGAGCTGTTTTTT.

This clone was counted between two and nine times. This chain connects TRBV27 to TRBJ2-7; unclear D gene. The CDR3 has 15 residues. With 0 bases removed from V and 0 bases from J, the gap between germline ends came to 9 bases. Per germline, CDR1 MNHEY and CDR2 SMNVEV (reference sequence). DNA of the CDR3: TGTGCCAGCAGTTTATCCCTTTCGACCTCCTACGAGCAGTACTTC. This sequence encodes CASSLSLSTSYEQYF.

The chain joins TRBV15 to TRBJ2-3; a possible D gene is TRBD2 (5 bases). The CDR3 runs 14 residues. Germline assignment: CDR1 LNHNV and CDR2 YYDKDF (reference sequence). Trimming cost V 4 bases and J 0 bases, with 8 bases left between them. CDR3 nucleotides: TGTGCCACCAGCAAACGGGATAGCACAGATACGCAGTATTTT. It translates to CATSKRDSTDTQYF.

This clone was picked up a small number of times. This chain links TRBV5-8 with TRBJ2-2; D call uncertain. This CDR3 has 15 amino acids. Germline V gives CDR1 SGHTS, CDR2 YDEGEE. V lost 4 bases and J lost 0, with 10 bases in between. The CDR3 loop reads CASSRRGTNTGELFF. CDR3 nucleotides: TGTGCCAGCAGCCGACGCGGCACGAACACCGGGGAGCTGTTTTTT.

The chain's CDR3 is CASSYGQHYNEQFF. CDR3 nucleotides: TGTGCCAGTAGTTATGGACAGCACTACAATGAGCAGTTCTTC. J is TRBJ2-1 and V is TRBV19; D possibly corresponds to TRBD1 (6 bases). The CDR3 totals 14 residues. V was clipped by 5 bases and J by 3 bases, with 11 bases between them. Germline CDR1 and CDR2: LNHDA and SQIVND (reference sequence).

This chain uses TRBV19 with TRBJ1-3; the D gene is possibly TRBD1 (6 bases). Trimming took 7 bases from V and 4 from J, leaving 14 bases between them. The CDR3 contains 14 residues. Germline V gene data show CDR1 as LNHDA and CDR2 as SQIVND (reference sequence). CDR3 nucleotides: TGTGCCAGTAAGGAAGGGGGAAACGGAAACACCATATATTTT. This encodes CASKEGGNGNTIYF.

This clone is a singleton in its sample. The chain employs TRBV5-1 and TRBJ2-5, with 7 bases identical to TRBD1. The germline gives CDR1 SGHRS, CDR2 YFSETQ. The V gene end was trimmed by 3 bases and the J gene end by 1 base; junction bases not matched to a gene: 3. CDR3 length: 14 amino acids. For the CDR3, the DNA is TGCGCCAGCAGCTCGGGGACAGCCCAAGAGACCCAGTACTTC. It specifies CASSSGTAQETQYF.

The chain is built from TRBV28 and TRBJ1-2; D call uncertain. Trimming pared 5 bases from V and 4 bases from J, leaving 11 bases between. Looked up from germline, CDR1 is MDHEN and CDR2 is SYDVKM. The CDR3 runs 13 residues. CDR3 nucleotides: TGTGCCAGCAGTCTTTCGAGGGCCTATGGCTACACCTTC. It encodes CASSLSRAYGYTF.

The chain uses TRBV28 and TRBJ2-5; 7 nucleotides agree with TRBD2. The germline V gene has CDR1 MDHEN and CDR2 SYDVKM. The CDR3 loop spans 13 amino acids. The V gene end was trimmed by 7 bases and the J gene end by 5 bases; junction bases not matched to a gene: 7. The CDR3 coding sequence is TGTGCCAGCAATTGGGGGGGTGAGGAGACCCAGTACTTC. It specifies CASNWGGEETQYF.

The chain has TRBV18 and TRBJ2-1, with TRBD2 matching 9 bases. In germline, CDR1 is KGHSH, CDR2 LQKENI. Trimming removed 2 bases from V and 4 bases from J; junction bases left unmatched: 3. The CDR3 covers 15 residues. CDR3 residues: CASSPNSGGYNEQFF. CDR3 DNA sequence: TGTGCCAGCTCACCAAATAGCGGGGGATACAATGAGCAGTTCTTC.

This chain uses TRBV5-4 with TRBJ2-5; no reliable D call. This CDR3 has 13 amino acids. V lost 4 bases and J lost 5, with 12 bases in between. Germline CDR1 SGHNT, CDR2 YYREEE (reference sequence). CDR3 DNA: TGTGCCAGCAGCCTTTACCGGGTGGAGACCCAGTACTTC. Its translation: CASSLYRVETQYF.